This T cell receptor beta chain was sequenced in a study of technical replicates of blood from several donors. This CDR3 region has 15 residues. Germline lookup yields CDR1 MNHEY and CDR2 SVGAGI. V lost 6 bases to trimming and J lost 2 bases; unmatched junction nucleotides: 5. The data were produced by immunoSEQ multiplex PCR, yet TCRdb's version contains in-frame clones alone and is incomplete. Here the sample spans fewer than 80,000 clones, approximately 83% being singletons. V is TRBV6-5 and J is TRBJ2-3, with 10 bases fitting TRBD2. The specimen sequenced was PBMCs. This TCR derives from a human donor in good health. Some clones in this sample may be carry-over from other donors' samples. The CDR3: CASRIAGGPTDTQYF. As DNA, the CDR3 is TGTGCCAGCAGGATAGCGGGAGGACCCACAGATACGCAGTATTTT.